These T cell receptor beta chains were read from a single sample in a study of T cell changes during pregnancy in multiple sclerosis. Profiling relied on immunoSEQ multiplex PCR, and the TCRdb table lists in-frame clones only, not all of them. The sample shows 90,000 or so clones, approximately 90% of them seen only once. Source: peripheral blood, taken before pregnancy. These receptors originate from a female donor with multiple sclerosis, enrolled in a pregnancy study. The CDR3 runs from the conserved cysteine through the conserved F or W. A D gene is named only where the DNA matches it firmly. Rows give clone size only sometimes, using once, few, many, or a class for an expanded clone.

. | TRBJ1-2 | . | TRBV5-4 | TGTGCCAGCAGCTTGGCGACAGACTATGGCTACACCTTC | CASSLATDYGYTF
. | TRBJ2-5 | . | TRBV5-1 | TGCGCCAGCAGCCAGAGGACAAATCAAGAGACCCAGTACTTC | CASSQRTNQETQYF
. | TRBJ2-2 | TRBD1 | TRBV25-1 | TGTGCCAGCAGTACTCGCAGGGGGAAAACCGGGGAGCTGTTTTTT | CASSTRRGKTGELFF
. | TRBJ2-7 | TRBD2 | TRBV5-4 | TGTGCCAGCAGCTCCGGGACTAGCGGAAACGAGCAGTACTTC | CASSSGTSGNEQYF
once | TRBJ2-5 | . | TRBV28 | TGTGCCAGCAGTTTGATTCGGGAGACCCAGTACTTC | CASSLIRETQYF
. | TRBJ1-4 | TRBD1 | TRBV6-1 | TGTGCCAGCAGTGATCGACAGGGCAGGGGAGAAAAACTGTTTTTT | CASSDRQGRGEKLFF
. | TRBJ2-5 | . | TRBV5-4 | TGTGCCAGCAGCTCCCGGGGAGGCGGGGAGACCCAGTACTTC | CASSSRGGGETQYF
. | TRBJ2-5 | TRBD1 | TRBV7-7 | TGTGCCAGCAGCGTACAGGGGCCGGGTGGAGGAGAGACCCAGTACTTC | CASSVQGPGGGETQYF
. | TRBJ2-7 | . | TRBV30 | TGTGCCTGGAGCGGGGACACCGTCTCCACCTACGAGCAGTACTTC | CAWSGDTVSTYEQYF
. | TRBJ1-2 | TRBD1 | TRBV28 | TGTGCCAGCTCAACAGGGGAAGCTAACTATGGCTACACCTTC | CASSTGEANYGYTF
. | TRBJ2-7 | . | TRBV10-2 | TGCGCCAGCAGTGAAGGAGGGCGGGACCGGGACGAGCAGTACTTC | CASSEGGRDRDEQYF
. | TRBJ2-5 | . | TRBV2 | TGTGCCAGCCATTTTGACAGGTCTGTGGAGACCCAGTACTTC | CASHFDRSVETQYF
. | TRBJ2-2 | TRBD2 | TRBV5-1 | TGCGCCAGCAGCTGGGGGGGTGCCGGGGAGCTGTTTTTT | CASSWGGAGELFF
. | TRBJ2-7 | . | TRBV12-5 | TGTGCTAGTGCCCCGGACAGCCTCTACGAGCAGTACTTC | CASAPDSLYEQYF
. | TRBJ1-2 | TRBD1 | TRBV7-8 | TGTGCCAGCAGACCTGGACAGGCCCAAGCTAACTATGGCTACACCTTC | CASRPGQAQANYGYTF
. | TRBJ2-3 | TRBD2 | TRBV5-1 | TGCGCCAGCAGCTCGGGACTAGCTAACACAGATACGCAGTATTTT | CASSSGLANTDTQYF
. | TRBJ2-7 | . | TRBV15 | TGTGCCACCAGCAGAGATATGACAGCCTACGAGCAGTACTTC | CATSRDMTAYEQYF
. | TRBJ1-4 | . | TRBV5-1 | TGCGCCAGCAGCCCAAAAACAGGCAGTGAAAAACTGTTTTTT | CASSPKTGSEKLFF